Presented here are 30 T cell receptor beta chains from one specimen sequenced in a study of blood T cells in healthy people across ages. PCR was performed a second time for about 7 to 11 cycles using a sample-barcoded 5' primer and a J-beta primer mix. TCRdb analysed the 5' RACE reads with MiXCR anew, one entry per CDR3 protein. The sample includes about 970,000 distinct CDR3 sequences, around 54% of them seen just once. The sample comprised blood. These receptors came from a woman in her sixties in good health.

The gene calls are TRBV20-1 and TRBJ2-5; the D gene could be TRBD1 or TRBD2 (5 bases each). V was cut by 6 bases and J by 2 bases, with 19 bases left in between. The CDR3 contains 15 residues. Germline lookup yields CDR1 DFQATT and CDR2 SNEGSKA (reference sequence). CDR3 protein: CSATGWSGPQETQYF. The CDR3, as DNA: TGCAGTGCCACGGGGTGGTCGGGACCTCAAGAGACCCAGTACTTC.

The rearrangement links TRBV3-1 to TRBJ2-1; the match to TRBD2 covers 8 bases. The CDR3 extends over 16 amino acids. The trim removed 1 base at V and 5 bases at J, leaving 7 bases unmatched. Germline CDR1 LGHDT, CDR2 YNNKEL (reference sequence). CDR3 in amino acids: CASSQGMTSANNEQFF. CDR3 nucleotide sequence: TGTGCCAGCAGCCAAGGAATGACTAGCGCCAACAATGAGCAGTTCTTC.

This clonotype was recorded many times. The chain links TRBV20-1 to TRBJ2-5, with D tentatively TRBD2 (5 bases). The CDR3 covers 11 residues. Trimming stripped 7 bases from V and 2 bases from J, with 8 bases between. CDR1 is DFQATT, CDR2 SNEGSKA, per germline (reference sequence). The DNA for the CDR3 is TGCAGTGGGACTTTGCAAGAGACCCAGTACTTC. Amino acid sequence: CSGTLQETQYF.

V usage is TRBV7-2 and J usage is TRBJ2-1, with 10 bases that match TRBD2. Germline values: CDR1 SGHTA, CDR2 FQGNSA. V was pared by 5 bases and J by 3 bases, with 4 bases of the junction left unmatched. The CDR3 length is 15 residues. CDR3 DNA: TGTGCCAGCAGCCCAGCTAGCGGGAGCTACAATGAGCAGTTCTTC. Protein sequence: CASSPASGSYNEQFF. The whole variable domain, filled in from reference TRBV7-2 and TRBJ2-1, reads GAGVSQSPSNKVTEKGKDVELRCDPISGHTALYWYRQSLGQGLEFLIYFQGNSAPDKSGLPSDRFSAERTGGSVSTLTIQRTQQEDSAVYLCASSPASGSYNEQFFGPGTRLTVL.

This chain connects TRBV12-3 or TRBV12-4 to TRBJ2-7; a possible D gene is TRBD2 (7 bases). The germline V and J ends were trimmed by 3 bases and 2 bases, with 17 bases remaining between them. The CDR3 is made up of 16 amino acids. CDR3 DNA sequence: TGTGCCAGCAGTTTTGTAGGGCGGGGGCCCGCCTACGAGCAGTACTTC. Its protein is CASSFVGRGPAYEQYF.

This clonotype has more than one count but fewer than ten. The chain recombines TRBV20-1 with TRBJ2-7, with 8 bases identical to TRBD2. Germline V CDR1 and CDR2: DFQATT, SNEGSKA (reference sequence). The V segment lost 5 bases and the J segment 3 bases; nucleotides outside the gene matches: 12. The CDR3 loop spans 15 amino acids. The CDR3 bases are TGCAGTGCTTTTCCCAGGAGGCGGGAGGACTACGAGCAGTACTTC. This gives the protein CSAFPRRREDYEQYF.

In its sample, this clonotype was seen a few times. V and J are TRBV2 and TRBJ2-3, with 12 positions matching TRBD2. J lost 6 bases, V lost 9 bases, and 4 bases had no gene match. The CDR3 length is 13 residues. CDR1 is SNHLY and CDR2 is FYNNEI in the germline V gene. In DNA form, the CDR3 reads TGTGCCAGAGCCGGACTAGCGGGGGATACGCAGTATTTT. It yields the protein CARAGLAGDTQYF.

The gene calls are TRBV4-1 and TRBJ2-7, with a tentative D call TRBD2 (6 bases). Germline V CDR1 and CDR2: MGHRA, YSYEKL. Trimming stripped 3 bases from V and 5 bases from J, with 14 bases between. This CDR3 has 14 amino acids. The CDR3 coding sequence is TGCGCCAGCAGCCAGACCGGGAGTCTGGACGAGCAGTACTTC. Its translation is CASSQTGSLDEQYF.

This clonotype was recorded a few times. The chain carries TRBV20-1 and TRBJ1-5; perhaps TRBD1 as D (5 bases). V lost 3 bases, J lost 1 base, and 16 bases lay in between. The CDR3 spans 16 residues. Germline CDR1 DFQATT, CDR2 SNEGSKA (reference sequence). This CDR3 reads CSARKGGNRSNQPQHF. CDR3 sequence (DNA): TGCAGTGCTAGGAAAGGAGGGAACAGGAGCAATCAGCCCCAGCATTTT.

This clonotype was counted a few times. J is TRBJ1-5 and V is TRBV10-3; possibly TRBD1 for D (6 bases). The CDR3 contains 15 residues. V was pared by 2 bases and J by 4 bases, with 12 bases between. The germline V gene encodes CDR1 ENHRY and CDR2 SYGVKD. CDR3 DNA: TGTGCCATCAGTGAGATGGCAGGGGAGAATCAGCCCCAGCATTTT. Its translation is CAISEMAGENQPQHF.

The chain recombines TRBV20-1 with TRBJ2-7; 7 nucleotides match TRBD1. The germline V gene has CDR1 DFQATT and CDR2 SNEGSKA (reference sequence). The junction had 19 bases not matched to a gene; V was cut back by 2 bases and J by 3 bases. The CDR3 contains 18 residues. The CDR3 here is CSARPRGQERRNLYEQYF. The CDR3 DNA reads TGCAGTGCTAGACCAAGGGGGCAGGAGAGAAGAAACCTCTACGAGCAGTACTTC.

This clonotype was found once. This chain links TRBV30 with TRBJ2-7; TRBD2 matches 12 bases. Germline CDR1 reads GTSNPN; CDR2 reads SVGIG (reference sequence). CDR3 size: 13 residues. Germline trimming cut 7 bases from V and 4 bases from J; bases unmatched to any gene: 5. The CDR3 sequence is CALLAGGLYEQYF. The DNA of the CDR3 is TGTGCCTTACTAGCGGGAGGTCTGTACGAGCAGTACTTC.

This clonotype occurred a few times. This chain links TRBV7-2 with TRBJ2-7, with 12 bases that match TRBD2. The DNA matches TRBJ2-5 better at its end, which makes the J call doubtful. The CDR3 covers 15 residues. Germline loops: CDR1 SGHTA, CDR2 FQGNSA. CDR3 in amino acids: CASSFRLAGVETQYF. CDR3 in DNA: TGTGCCAGCAGCTTTCGACTAGCGGGAGTAGAGACCCAGTACTTC.

Ten or more counts support this clonotype. V is TRBV7-2 and J is TRBJ2-6, with D uncertain. The V and J ends lost 1 base and 0 bases respectively, with 4 bases between them. CDR1 SGHTA and CDR2 FQGNSA come from the germline V gene. This CDR3 comprises 15 residues. The CDR3 nucleotides read TGTGCCAGCAGCTTAGATAGCTCTGGGGCCAACGTCCTGACTTTC. The encoded protein is CASSLDSSGANVLTF. Drawing the rest from reference TRBV7-2 and TRBJ2-6, the complete variable domain is GAGVSQSPSNKVTEKGKDVELRCDPISGHTALYWYRQSLGQGLEFLIYFQGNSAPDKSGLPSDRFSAERTGGSVSTLTIQRTQQEDSAVYLCASSLDSSGANVLTFGAGSRLTVL.

The CDR3 spells CSDPGPGIEYEQFF. Written as DNA, the CDR3 is TGCAGTGACCCGGGCCCCGGTATAGAATATGAGCAGTTCTTC. The chain recombines TRBV20-1 with TRBJ2-1; no clear D. Germline CDR1 DFQATT, CDR2 SNEGSKA (reference sequence). Between the trimmed V and J ends, which lost 7 bases and 8 bases, there was a span of 21 bases. This CDR3 has 14 amino acids.

The rearrangement joins TRBV10-3 to TRBJ2-7; possible D gene TRBD1, 5 bases. Trimming shortened V by 6 bases and J by 2 bases, and 14 bases separated the two germline ends. The length of the CDR3 is 14 residues. CDR1 is ENHRY and CDR2 is SYGVKD in the germline V gene. CDR3 residues: CAISEDDRTYEQYF. The CDR3 DNA reads TGTGCCATCAGCGAAGACGACAGAACCTACGAGCAGTACTTC.

The rearrangement links TRBV5-1 to TRBJ2-1, with D possibly TRBD1 on 6 matching bases. The DNA end is a closer match to TRBJ2-5, so the J assignment may be wrong. This CDR3 has 12 amino acids. Per the germline V gene, CDR1 is SGHRS and CDR2 is YFSETQ. Here the CDR3 DNA reads TGCGCCAGCAGCGCGTCAGGGGATGCCCAGTACTTC. This codes for CASSASGDAQYF.

This rearrangement joins TRBV27 to TRBJ2-1; D is uncertain. This CDR3 has 13 amino acids. Deletions cut 11 bases from V and 8 bases from J, with 19 bases between. The germline gives CDR1 MNHEY, CDR2 SMNVEV (reference sequence). CDR3 in amino acids: CASSWVGWDEQFF. DNA of the CDR3: TGTGCCTCTTCCTGGGTTGGGTGGGATGAGCAGTTCTTC.

The V gene is TRBV25-1, the J gene TRBJ2-1; 9 positions match TRBD2. The CDR3 consists of 16 residues. The germline CDR1 and CDR2 sequences are MGHDK and SYGVNS. V shed 1 base, J shed 6 bases, and the junction held 7 bases outside the gene matches. CDR3 residues: CASSEFWISGSNEQFF. The CDR3 coding sequence is TGTGCCAGCAGTGAATTTTGGATTAGCGGGAGCAATGAGCAGTTCTTC.

This clonotype was picked up a small number of times. V gene TRBV7-9 combines with J gene TRBJ2-5; weak D call: TRBD1 (5 bases). Germline CDR1 is SEHNR and CDR2 is FQNEAQ (reference sequence). The CDR3 covers 15 residues. With 1 base removed from V and 3 bases from J, the gap between germline ends came to 12 bases. CDR3 nucleotide sequence: TGTGCCAGCAGCTTAGGTCTGACAGTAAAAGAGACCCAGTACTTC. Protein product: CASSLGLTVKETQYF.

Points on this clonotype: Its ends do not fully match the called genes, so a read error is possible. The chain links TRBV9 to TRBJ2-3; D gene uncertain. The V gene's germline CDR1 is SGDLS and CDR2 YYNGEE. This CDR3 spans 15 amino acids. The CDR3 bases are TGTGCCAGCGGCGTGTCCGGCAGGCACGGAGATACGCAGTATTTT. This sequence encodes CASGVSGRHGDTQYF.

V gene TRBV20-1 combines with J gene TRBJ2-2; D gene ambiguous. CDR1 DFQATT and CDR2 SNEGSKA come from the germline V gene (reference sequence). The CDR3 is made up of 16 amino acids. Trimming took off 5 bases at V and 5 bases at J, with 21 bases between the two ends. CDR3 DNA sequence: TGCAGTGCTCCGCTCGGCGGAAAGAAATTAACCGGGGAGCTGTTTTTT. Its protein is CSAPLGGKKLTGELFF.

This clonotype has just a few counts. The CDR3, as DNA: TGTGCCAGCAGCCCCCTGGTGGATGGCTACACCTTC. This gives the protein CASSPLVDGYTF. V usage is TRBV7-2 and J usage is TRBJ1-2; no clear D gene. Germline V gene data show CDR1 as SGHTA and CDR2 as FQGNSA. This CDR3 contains 12 residues. V was pared by 5 bases and J by 6 bases, with 10 bases between.

The chain recombines TRBV10-2 with TRBJ2-4; D unclear. The DNA end favors TRBJ2-7, so the J call may be wrong. The CDR3 is 14 residues long. CDR1 is WSHSY, CDR2 SAAADI, per germline. The CDR3 DNA follows: TGCGCCAGCAGCCCCCACCGGGTGGGCTACGAGCAGTACTTC. Its translation is CASSPHRVGYEQYF.

The J gene is TRBJ1-1, the V gene TRBV6-5; 7 bases map to TRBD1. The germline V gene has CDR1 MNHEY and CDR2 SVGAGI. CDR3 length equals 18 residues. The V segment lost 3 bases and the J segment 0 bases; nucleotides outside the gene matches: 13. The CDR3 loop reads CASSYRQGLLGMNTEAFF. CDR3 coding DNA: TGTGCCAGCAGTTATCGACAGGGTCTATTAGGCATGAACACTGAAGCTTTCTTT.

CDR3 DNA: TGTGCCAGCAGTTTACCAACAGGGACCCAGTACTTC. Translated, it gives CASSLPTGTQYF. This chain joins TRBV12-3 or TRBV12-4 and TRBJ2-5; D is perhaps TRBD1 (5 bases). There are 12 residues in the CDR3. V dropped 2 bases and J dropped 7 bases, with 8 bases sitting between them.

The chain employs TRBV20-1 and TRBJ2-3; TRBD2 matches at 12 bases. Trimming at V came to 1 base and at J to 2 bases, leaving 4 bases not matched to a gene. Germline V gene data show CDR1 as DFQATT and CDR2 as SNEGSKA (reference sequence). This CDR3 is built from 16 residues. DNA of the CDR3: TGCAGTGCTAGAGTCCTAGCGGGAGGGGACACAGATACGCAGTATTTT. Its protein product is CSARVLAGGDTDTQYF.

This chain links TRBV5-1 with TRBJ1-5; 7 nucleotides match TRBD1. V trimming: 4 bases; J trimming: 0 bases; junction bases outside the gene matches: 4. The CDR3 spans 15 residues. Germline values: CDR1 SGHRS, CDR2 YFSETQ. As DNA, the CDR3 is TGCGCCAGCAGCCCACAGGGGCATAGCAATCAGCCCCAGCATTTT. Translating it yields CASSPQGHSNQPQHF.

Only one count was recorded for this clonotype. The chain has TRBV24-1 and TRBJ2-7; TRBD1 agrees at 7 bases. Unmatched junction bases numbered 15, after V lost 9 bases and J lost 2 bases. CDR3 size: 16 residues. CDR1 KGHDR and CDR2 SFDVKD come from the germline V gene. The CDR3 region has the DNA TGTGCCACCCTGTTTTCGTCGGACAGGCAGCCCTACGAGCAGTACTTC. As protein: CATLFSSDRQPYEQYF.

The chain joins TRBV15 to TRBJ2-3, with 11 nucleotides matching TRBD2. The germline gives CDR1 LNHNV, CDR2 YYDKDF (reference sequence). This CDR3 comprises 15 residues. V lost 0 bases to trimming and J lost 6 bases; unmatched junction nucleotides: 2. DNA for the CDR3: TGTGCCACCAGCAGAGAGGCTAGCGGGAGGGATACGCAGTATTTT. Protein: CATSREASGRDTQYF. Full variable domain (outside the CDR3, taken from reference TRBV15 and TRBJ2-3): DAMVIQNPRYQVTQFGKPVTLSCSQTLNHNVMYWYQQKSSQAPKLLFHYYDKDFNNEADTPDNFQSRRPNTSFCFLDIRSPGLGDTAMYLCATSREASGRDTQYFGPGTRLTVL.